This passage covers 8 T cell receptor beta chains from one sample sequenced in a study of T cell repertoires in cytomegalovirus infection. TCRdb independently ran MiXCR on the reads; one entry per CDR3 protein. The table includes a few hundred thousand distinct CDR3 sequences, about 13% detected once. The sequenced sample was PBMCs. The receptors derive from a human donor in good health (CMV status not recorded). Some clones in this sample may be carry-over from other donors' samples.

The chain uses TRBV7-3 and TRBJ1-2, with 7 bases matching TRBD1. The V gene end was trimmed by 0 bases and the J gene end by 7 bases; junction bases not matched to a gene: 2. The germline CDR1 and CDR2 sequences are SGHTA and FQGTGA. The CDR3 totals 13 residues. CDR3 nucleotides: TGTGCCAGCAGCTTAACGGCAGGGGGTGGCTACACCTTC. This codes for CASSLTAGGGYTF. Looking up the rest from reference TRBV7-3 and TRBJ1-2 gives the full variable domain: GAGVSQTPSNKVTEKGKYVELRCDPISGHTALYWYRQSLGQGPEFLIYFQGTGAADDSGLPNDRFFAVRPEGSVSTLKIQRTERGDSAVYLCASSLTAGGGYTFGSGTRLTVV.

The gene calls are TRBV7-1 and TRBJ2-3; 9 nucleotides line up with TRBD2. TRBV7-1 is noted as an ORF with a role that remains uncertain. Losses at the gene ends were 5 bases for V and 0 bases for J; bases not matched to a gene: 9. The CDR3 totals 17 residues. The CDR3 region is CASSRTPTSGSTDTQYF. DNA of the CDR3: TGTGCCAGCAGCCGAACTCCGACTAGCGGTAGCACAGATACGCAGTATTTT.

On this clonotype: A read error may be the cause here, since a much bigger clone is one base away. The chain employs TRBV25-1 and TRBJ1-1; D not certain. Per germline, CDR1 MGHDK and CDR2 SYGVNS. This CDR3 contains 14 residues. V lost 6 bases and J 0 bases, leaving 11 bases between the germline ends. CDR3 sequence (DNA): TGTGCCAGCAGCCGAGGGTCCATGAACACTGAAGCTTTCTTT. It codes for CASSRGSMNTEAFF.

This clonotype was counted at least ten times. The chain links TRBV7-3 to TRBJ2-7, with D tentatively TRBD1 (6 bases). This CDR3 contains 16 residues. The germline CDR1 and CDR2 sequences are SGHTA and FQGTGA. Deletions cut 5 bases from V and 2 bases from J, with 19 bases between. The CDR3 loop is CASSLSIGTRTYEQYF. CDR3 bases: TGTGCCAGCAGCCTATCCATCGGGACACGTACCTACGAGCAGTACTTC.

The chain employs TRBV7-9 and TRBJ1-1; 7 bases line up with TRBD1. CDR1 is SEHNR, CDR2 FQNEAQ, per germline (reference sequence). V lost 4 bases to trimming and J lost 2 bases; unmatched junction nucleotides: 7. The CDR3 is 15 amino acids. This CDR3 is CASSSRQGHNTEAFF. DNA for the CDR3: TGTGCCAGCAGCTCGAGACAGGGACATAACACTGAAGCTTTCTTT.

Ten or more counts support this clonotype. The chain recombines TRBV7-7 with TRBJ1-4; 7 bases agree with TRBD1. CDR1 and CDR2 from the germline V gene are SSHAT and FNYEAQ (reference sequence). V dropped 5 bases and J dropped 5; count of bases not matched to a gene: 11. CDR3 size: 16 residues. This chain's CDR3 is CASSPGPAGGNEKLFF. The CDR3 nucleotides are TGTGCCAGCAGCCCAGGGCCGGCAGGGGGAAATGAAAAACTGTTTTTT.

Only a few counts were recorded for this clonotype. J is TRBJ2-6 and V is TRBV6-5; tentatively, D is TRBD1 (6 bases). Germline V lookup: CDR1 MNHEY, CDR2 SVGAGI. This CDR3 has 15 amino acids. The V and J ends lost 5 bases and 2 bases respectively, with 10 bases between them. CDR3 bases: TGTGCCAGCAGTCCCTCAGGGGCTGGGGCCAACGTCCTGACTTTC. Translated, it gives CASSPSGAGANVLTF.

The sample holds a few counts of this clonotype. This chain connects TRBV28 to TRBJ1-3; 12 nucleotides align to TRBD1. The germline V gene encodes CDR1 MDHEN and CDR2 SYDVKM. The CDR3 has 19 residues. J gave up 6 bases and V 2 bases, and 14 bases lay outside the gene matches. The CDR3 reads CASSLLGPGQGASVNTIYF. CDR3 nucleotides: TGTGCCAGCAGTTTACTGGGACCGGGACAGGGGGCGTCGGTAAACACCATATATTTT.